This T cell receptor beta chain was retrieved from a study of human T cells and chemical hapten exposure. About the research overall: For sensitization, 2% DPC was applied to an approximately 2 cm by approximately 2 cm patch of upper inner arm skin.

Trimming pared 0 bases from V and 8 bases from J, leaving 13 bases between. The germline CDR1 and CDR2 sequences are MNHEY and SVGAGI. The CDR3 has 15 residues. Time point specified: patch test 2, 6 weeks after DPC sensitization. Treatment denoted: therapeutic diphenylcyclopropenone sensitization with weekly scalp DPC. At every patch-test visit, blood was drawn before the patch test was applied. Alopecia patients deemed DPC-suitable, aged 18 to 70, excluding pregnancy. As handled by the study authors: Samples ranged from 23,224 to 690,600 TCRs, with a median of about 96,000. A single record per CDR3 protein comes from TCRdb applying MiXCR to the RACE reads. The V and J calls and clone size come from TCRdb's table, not from the authors' own analysis. The profile shows fewer than 100,000 distinct CDR3 sequences, about 9.3% of them singletons.

The chain has TRBV6-5 and TRBJ1-4; D uncertain. The material was whole blood, obtained in connection with sensitization to the hapten diphenylcyclopropenone (DPC). The sequence was obtained from a woman aged 40 to 50 with alopecia areata. Some clones in this sample may be carry-over from other donors' samples. CDR3 sequence: CASSYSDAGQEKLFF. DNA for the CDR3: TGTGCCAGCAGTTACTCCGATGCGGGTCAGGAAAAACTGTTTTTT.